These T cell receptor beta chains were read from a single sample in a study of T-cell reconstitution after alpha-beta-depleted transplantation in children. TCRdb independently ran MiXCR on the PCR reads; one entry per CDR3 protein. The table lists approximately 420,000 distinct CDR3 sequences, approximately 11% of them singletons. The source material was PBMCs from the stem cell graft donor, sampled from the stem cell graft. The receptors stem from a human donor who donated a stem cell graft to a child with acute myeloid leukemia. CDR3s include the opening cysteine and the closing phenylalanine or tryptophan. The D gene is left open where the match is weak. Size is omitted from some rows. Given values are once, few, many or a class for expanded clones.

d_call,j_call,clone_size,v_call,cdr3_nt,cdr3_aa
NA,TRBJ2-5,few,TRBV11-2,TGTGCCAGCAGCTTAGAAGTCGTCCCAAGTGAGACCCAGTACTTC,CASSLEVVPSETQYF
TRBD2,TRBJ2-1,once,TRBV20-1,TGCTGTGCTACTTCGGCCGGGGGGTTTCACAATGAGCAGTTCTTC,CCATSAGGFHNEQFF
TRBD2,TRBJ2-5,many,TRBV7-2,TGTGCCAGCAGCTCTCGGACTAGCTCTGAGACCCAGTACTTC,CASSSRTSSETQYF
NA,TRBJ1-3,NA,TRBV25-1,TGTGCCAGCAGTGAACAGGGATCGGGTGGAACCACCATATATTTT,CASSEQGSGGTTIYF
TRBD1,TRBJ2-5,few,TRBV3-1,TGTGCCAGCAGCCAGACTGGACAGGGTTACGAGACCCAGTACTTC,CASSQTGQGYETQYF
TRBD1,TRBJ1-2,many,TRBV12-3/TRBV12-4,TGTGCCAGCAGTTTAGCCGGGACAGTTAACTATGGCTACACCTTC,CASSLAGTVNYGYTF
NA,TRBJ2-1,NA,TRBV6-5,TGTGCCAGCAGTATACAGGGCTCCTACAATGAGCAGTTCTTC,CASSIQGSYNEQFF
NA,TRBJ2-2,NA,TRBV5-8,TGTGCCAGCAGCCCGGGACATCGGCCCACCGGGGAGCTGTTTTTT,CASSPGHRPTGELFF
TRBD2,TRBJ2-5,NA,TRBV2,TGTGCCACCAGTGAAGATGGGGGGGGAGAGACCCAGTACTTC,CATSEDGGGETQYF
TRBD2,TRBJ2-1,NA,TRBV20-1,TGCAGTGCTAGCCCCCTTGGCGGGGGACCCTACAATGAGCAGTTCTTC,CSASPLGGGPYNEQFF
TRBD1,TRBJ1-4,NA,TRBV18,TGTGCCAGCTCACCGGGGACAGGGTTCGCTAATGAAAAACTGTTTTTT,CASSPGTGFANEKLFF
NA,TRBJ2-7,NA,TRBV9,TGTGCCAGCAGCGTAGGGGCAGGACACCAGTCCTACGAGCAGTACTTC,CASSVGAGHQSYEQYF
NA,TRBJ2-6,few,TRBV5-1,TGCGCCAGCAGCCCCCCGACAGATTCTGGGGCCAACGTCCTGACTTTC,CASSPPTDSGANVLTF
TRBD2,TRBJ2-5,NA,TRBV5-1,TGCGCCAGCAGCTCGGGAGTAGCGGGTGCGGAGGAGACCCAGTACTTC,CASSSGVAGAEETQYF
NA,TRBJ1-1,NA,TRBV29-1,TGCAGCGTAAACGGGGCCGGTACTTTCTTT,CSVNGAGTFF
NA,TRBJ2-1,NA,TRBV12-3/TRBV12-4,TGTGCCAGCAGTGTAGCGGATTCCTCCTACAATGAGCAGTTCTTC,CASSVADSSYNEQFF
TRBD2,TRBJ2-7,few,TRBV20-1,TGCAGTCCTCTAGCGGACCTCTCCTACGAGCAGTACTTC,CSPLADLSYEQYF
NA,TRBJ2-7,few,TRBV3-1,TGTGCCAGCAGCCAGAAGACAGGCAGGGACGAGCAGTACTTC,CASSQKTGRDEQYF
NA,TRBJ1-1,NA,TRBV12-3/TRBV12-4,TGTGCCAGCAGCGCCGCGGGGGCTTTGACTGAAGCTTTCTTT,CASSAAGALTEAFF
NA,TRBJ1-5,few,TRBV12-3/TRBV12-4,TGTGCCAGCAGTTTCGGGCAGGGGAACTCGCCCCAGCATTTT,CASSFGQGNSPQHF
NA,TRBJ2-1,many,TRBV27,TGTGCCAGCAGTCTCTCGCCCTACAATGAGCAGTTCTTC,CASSLSPYNEQFF
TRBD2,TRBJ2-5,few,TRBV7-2,TGTGCCAGCAGCTTCTCTCGGGCTAGCGGTAAAGAGACCCAGTACTTC,CASSFSRASGKETQYF
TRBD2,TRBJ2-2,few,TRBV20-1,TGCAGTGCCAACAGACTAGCGGGGGACACCGGGGAGCTGTTTTTT,CSANRLAGDTGELFF
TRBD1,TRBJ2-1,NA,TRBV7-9,TGTGCCAGCAGGGGGGCGGACAGGGGAGACAATGAGCAGTTCTTC,CASRGADRGDNEQFF